One T cell receptor (beta chain) is described in this entry. The antigen is unknown. These data come from a study of T cells after yellow fever vaccination. Broader study findings: A minor fraction of clonotypes spanned both CD4 and CD8 compartments.

TCRdb reprocessed the 5' RACE reads with MiXCR, giving one entry per CDR3 protein. The table has 450,000 to 650,000 distinct CDR3 sequences, approximately 13% seen once. The sample consisted of PBMCs, taken on the day of the yellow fever booster vaccination. The TCR comes from a man aged 30-40 years who received the YFV17D yellow fever vaccine.

The CDR3 loop is CASSSVAGTYNEQFF. In DNA form, the CDR3 reads TGTGCCAGCAGTTCGGTAGCGGGTACTTACAATGAGCAGTTCTTC. This rearrangement joins TRBV6-5 to TRBJ2-1; TRBD2 agrees at 7 bases. V dropped 4 bases and J dropped 4; count of bases not matched to a gene: 7. Germline CDR1 and CDR2: MNHEY and SVGAGI. CDR3 length: 15 amino acids.